The T cell receptor (beta chain) described here comes from a study of PD-L1 blockade in urothelial cancer. Some clones are missing from TCRdb's copy, which holds only in-frame ones; the method was immunoSEQ multiplex PCR. The top ten clones hold 15% to 19% of a sample with roughly 50,000 clones, over 75% of them seen once. Germline loops: CDR1 SNHLY, CDR2 FYNNEI. The CDR3 consists of 12 residues. V was clipped by 8 bases and J by 1 base, with 8 bases between them. The time point is: pretreatment peripheral blood. The sequence was collected from a man aged 65 to 85 with urothelial cancer. The source material was PBMCs, sampled around atezolizumab (anti-PD-L1) treatment. V gene TRBV2 combines with J gene TRBJ1-1; D gene ambiguous. CDR3 region: CASAAGNTEAFF. In nucleotides, the CDR3 is TGTGCCAGCGCGGCGGGGAACACTGAAGCTTTCTTT.